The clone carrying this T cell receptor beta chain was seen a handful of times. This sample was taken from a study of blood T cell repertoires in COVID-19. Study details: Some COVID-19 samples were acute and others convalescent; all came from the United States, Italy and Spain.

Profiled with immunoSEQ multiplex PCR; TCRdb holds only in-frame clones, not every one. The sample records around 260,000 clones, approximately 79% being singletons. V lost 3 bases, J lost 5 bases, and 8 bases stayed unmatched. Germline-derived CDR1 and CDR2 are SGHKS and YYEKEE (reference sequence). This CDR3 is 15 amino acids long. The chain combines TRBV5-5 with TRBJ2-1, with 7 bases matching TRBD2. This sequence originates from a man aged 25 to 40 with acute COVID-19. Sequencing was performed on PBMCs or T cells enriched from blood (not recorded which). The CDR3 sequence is CASSSPGGKNNEQFF. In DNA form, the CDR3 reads TGTGCCAGCAGCTCTCCGGGAGGCAAGAACAATGAGCAGTTCTTC.